The clone carrying this T cell receptor beta chain occurred many times. The germline V gene encodes CDR1 LGHNA and CDR2 YNFKEQ. V trimming: 0 bases; J trimming: 7 bases; junction bases outside the gene matches: 2. The CDR3 length is 15 residues. The data belong to a study of blood T cell repertoires in COVID-19. For the study at large: T cells, B-cell-depleted T cells, or PBMCs supplied cDNA or gDNA.

Methods used by the authors: Cell counts per sample came from amplifying reference gene primers. The assay was immunoSEQ multiplex PCR, and TCRdb's table has in-frame clones only and misses some. V, J and clone size reflect that table, while D and trimming were determined from the DNA. The repertoire holds 200,000 or so clones, with approximately 88% as singletons. The cohort comprised adults aged 18 to 89 years residing in under 25 US areas. V gene TRBV4-2 combines with J gene TRBJ1-6; 8 bases line up with TRBD1. This receptor was obtained from a woman younger than 45 who had been exposed to COVID-19. The sample was PBMCs or T cells enriched from blood (not recorded which). The CDR3 DNA reads TGTGCCAGCAGCCAAGATCAGGGGGCAAATTCACCCCTCCACTTT. It encodes CASSQDQGANSPLHF.